A single sample is the source of the 3 T cell receptor beta chains below, sequenced in a study of T cell responses to AZD1222 COVID-19 vaccine. TCRdb's table, derived via immunoSEQ multiplex PCR, lists solely in-frame clones and lacks some. The sample lists about 140,000 clones; roughly 88% were seen once. Sequenced here: peripheral blood, sampled 28 days after the second AZD1222 dose. All receptors come from an adult who received the AZD1222 COVID-19 vaccine.

The sample holds a few counts of this clone. The chain combines TRBV7-2 with TRBJ1-6, with unresolved D. V lost 4 bases, J lost 7 bases, and 8 bases lay in between. From germline, CDR1 is SGHTA and CDR2 FQGNSA. The CDR3 has 13 amino acids. The CDR3 region has the DNA TGTGCCAGCAGCTACGAGGCAAATTCACCCCTCCACTTT. This sequence encodes CASSYEANSPLHF.

This clone has a single count. V is TRBV6-4 and J is TRBJ1-3; D remains unclear. This CDR3 is built from 16 residues. V was cut by 4 bases and J by 4 bases, with 17 bases left in between. CDR1 is MRHNA and CDR2 is SNTAGT in the germline V gene. The CDR3 nucleotides read TGTGCCAGCAGTGCCGGAAGATATTGGCTAGGAAACACCATATATTTT. This codes for CASSAGRYWLGNTIYF.

In DNA form, the CDR3 reads TGTGCCAGCAGCCCCCGCCCTCAAGAGACCCAGTACTTC. This sequence encodes CASSPRPQETQYF. This rearrangement joins TRBV7-9 to TRBJ2-5; D gene ambiguous. The V gene lost 5 bases and the J gene lost 2 bases, with 9 bases spanning the gap. CDR1 is SEHNR, CDR2 FQNEAQ, per germline (reference sequence). There are 13 residues in the CDR3.